This T cell receptor beta chain was recorded in a study of cytomegalovirus exposure and HLA in healthy donors. Study-level findings and limits: Listed as cytomegalovirus-associated were 150 to 200 TCR beta chains.

Data came from immunoSEQ multiplex PCR; TCRdb stores just in-frame clones and leaves some out. The data contain some 150,000 clones, approximately 86% of them singletons. V lost 8 bases to trimming and J lost 4 bases, with 5 bases between them. The CDR3 is 10 amino acids. Germline V lookup: CDR1 MNHEY, CDR2 SMNVEV (reference sequence). A remark on this clone: As yet, its antigen is unknown.

This chain joins TRBV27 and TRBJ2-5; no clear D. Sequenced sample: PBMCs. This TCR derives from a man between 18 and 29 years old in good health and CMV-seropositive. CDR3 sequence: CASGRETQYF. The CDR3 DNA reads TGTGCCAGCGGGCGAGAGACCCAGTACTTC.